These 5 T cell receptor beta chains were sequenced from one sample in a study of PD-1 blockade in classical Hodgkin lymphoma. The data were produced by immunoSEQ multiplex PCR, yet TCRdb's version contains in-frame clones alone and is incomplete. The data show over 85,000 clones, approximately 94% seen once. The time point was: cycle 4 day 1 (C4D1), after five to seven weeks of nivolumab. Relapse after autologous stem cell transplantation occurred in every patient, and brentuximab vedotin exposure varied. This sample comprised peripheral blood mononuclear cells (PBMCs), obtained before the fourth cycle of nivolumab. The receptors shown here come from a human donor with classical Hodgkin lymphoma.

V and J are TRBV29-1 and TRBJ1-6, with TRBD1 matching 10 bases. Germline V CDR1 and CDR2: SQVTM, ANQGSEA. The V and J ends lost 4 bases and 5 bases, in that order; junction bases with no gene match: 8. The CDR3 is 16 residues long. The CDR3 nucleotides read TGCAGCGTTGCACACCGGGACAGGGGCAATAATTCACCCCTCCACTTT. Protein sequence: CSVAHRDRGNNSPLHF.

This chain links TRBV29-1 with TRBJ2-1, with TRBD1 identical over 7 bases. CDR1 and CDR2 (germline): SQVTM, ANQGSEA. Trimming at V came to 7 bases and at J to 0 bases, leaving 12 bases not matched to a gene. This CDR3 comprises 16 residues. CDR3 sequence: CSAPPTGQNSYNEQFF. As DNA, the CDR3 is TGCAGCGCGCCTCCTACGGGACAGAACTCCTACAATGAGCAGTTCTTC.

The chain links TRBV25-1 to TRBJ1-1, with 9 bases that match TRBD1. This CDR3 is 14 amino acids long. Per germline, CDR1 MGHDK and CDR2 SYGVNS. Trimming took 5 bases from V and 8 from J; bases not matched to a gene: 9. The chain's CDR3 is CASSRPGQGAEAFF. In DNA, the CDR3 is TGTGCCAGCAGTCGACCGGGACAGGGCGCCGAAGCTTTCTTT.

The J gene is TRBJ2-2, the V gene TRBV7-9, with D tentatively TRBD2 (7 bases). This CDR3 is 17 amino acids long. V gave up 4 bases and J gave up 4 bases, with 19 bases separating them. CDR1 is SEHNR, CDR2 FQNEAQ, per germline (reference sequence). CDR3 in amino acids: CASSSPRGGIVTGELFF. The CDR3 coding sequence is TGTGCCAGCAGCTCCCCAAGGGGGGGGATTGTCACCGGGGAGCTGTTTTTT.

This rearrangement joins TRBV19 to TRBJ1-4; D gene ambiguous. Germline loops: CDR1 LNHDA, CDR2 SQIVND (reference sequence). The CDR3 extends over 13 amino acids. Deletions cut 4 bases from V and 6 bases from J, with 9 bases between. CDR3 in DNA: TGTGCCAGTAGTAGGGGTTACGATGAAAAACTGTTTTTT. Translated, it gives CASSRGYDEKLFF. The full variable domain, with the rest looked up from reference TRBV19 and TRBJ1-4, is DGGITQSPKYLFRKEGQNVTLSCEQNLNHDAMYWYRQDPGQGLRLIYYSQIVNDFQKGDIAEGYSVSREKKESFPLTVTSAQKNPTAFYLCASSRGYDEKLFFGSGTQLSVL.